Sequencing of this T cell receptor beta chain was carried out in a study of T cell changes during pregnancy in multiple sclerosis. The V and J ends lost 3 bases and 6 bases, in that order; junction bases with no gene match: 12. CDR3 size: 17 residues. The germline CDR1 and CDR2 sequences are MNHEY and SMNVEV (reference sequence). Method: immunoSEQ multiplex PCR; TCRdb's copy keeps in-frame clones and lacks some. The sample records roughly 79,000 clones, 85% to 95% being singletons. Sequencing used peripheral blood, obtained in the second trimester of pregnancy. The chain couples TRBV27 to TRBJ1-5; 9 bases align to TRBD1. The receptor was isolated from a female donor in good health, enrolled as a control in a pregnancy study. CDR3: CASSLRSGTGLFQPQHF. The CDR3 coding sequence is TGTGCCAGCAGTTTGAGGTCCGGGACAGGGCTTTTTCAGCCCCAGCATTTT.